The 18 T cell receptor beta chains reported below all come from one sample, sequenced in a study of T cell changes during pregnancy in multiple sclerosis. Generated by immunoSEQ multiplex PCR, the TCRdb table keeps only in-frame clones and is missing some. The data contain 8,500 to 13,000 clones, roughly 89% of them singletons. The material was CD8+ T cells from peripheral blood mononuclear cells, obtained in the first trimester of pregnancy. All receptors come from a female donor in good health, enrolled as a control in a pregnancy study.

The chain couples TRBV7-2 to TRBJ1-2, with no clear D. Trimming shortened V by 4 bases and J by 6 bases, and 18 bases separated the two germline ends. Germline assignment: CDR1 SGHTA and CDR2 FQGNSA. The CDR3 loop spans 15 amino acids. CDR3 in amino acids: CASSSLAGRLDGYTF. CDR3 nucleotide sequence: TGTGCCAGCAGCTCCTTGGCGGGGAGATTAGATGGCTACACCTTC.

This chain uses TRBV27 with TRBJ1-2; D perhaps matches TRBD1 (5 bases). Deletions cut 4 bases from V and 0 bases from J, with 12 bases between. Per germline, CDR1 MNHEY and CDR2 SMNVEV (reference sequence). The CDR3 has 15 residues. The CDR3 here is CASSSIGAPNYGYTF. The CDR3 DNA reads TGTGCCAGCAGTTCCATTGGGGCCCCTAACTATGGCTACACCTTC.

V and J are TRBV6-4 and TRBJ2-1; 8 positions agree with TRBD2. V shed 4 bases, J shed 5 bases, and the junction held 13 bases outside the gene matches. Germline CDR1 is MRHNA and CDR2 is SNTAGT. The CDR3 has 17 amino acids. CDR3 amino acids: CASSVRVGGGRNNEQFF. The CDR3, as DNA: TGTGCCAGCAGTGTTCGGGTTGGCGGGGGGCGAAACAATGAGCAGTTCTTC.

The chain combines TRBV4-3 with TRBJ1-2, with D unresolved. This CDR3 has 15 amino acids. Germline CDR1 reads LGHNA; CDR2 reads YSLEER. V was trimmed by 0 bases and J by 4 bases, leaving 12 bases between them. The CDR3 region has the DNA TGCGCCAGCAGCCAAGAGTTCAGCAGCGTCTATGGCTACACCTTC. It specifies CASSQEFSSVYGYTF.

This clone was seen just once. This chain joins TRBV7-2 and TRBJ1-1; weak D call: TRBD1 (6 bases). Deletions cut 0 bases from V and 6 bases from J, with 8 bases between. This CDR3 is built from 13 residues. Germline loops: CDR1 SGHTA, CDR2 FQGNSA. This CDR3 is CASSLADSPEAFF. The CDR3 DNA sequence: TGTGCCAGCAGCTTAGCGGACAGCCCTGAAGCTTTCTTT.

The chain employs TRBV25-1 and TRBJ1-5; 7 bases align to TRBD1. Germline V gives CDR1 MGHDK, CDR2 SYGVNS. V was pared by 1 base and J by 4 bases, with 1 base of the junction left unmatched. CDR3 length: 14 residues. The CDR3 region is CASSESTGNQPQHF. The CDR3 DNA reads TGTGCCAGCAGTGAATCGACAGGGAATCAGCCCCAGCATTTT.

The chain links TRBV28 to TRBJ2-1; possibly TRBD2 for D (6 bases). Trimming cost V 3 bases and J 6 bases, with 12 bases left between them. From germline, CDR1 is MDHEN and CDR2 SYDVKM. There are 14 residues in the CDR3. The CDR3 region has the DNA TGTGCCAGCAGTTTTAGTGGGGGGACCAATGAGCAGTTCTTC. Translation: CASSFSGGTNEQFF.

The CDR3 nucleotides read TGTGCCAGTAGTCTCCGGACAGGGAGTTCCCCTAACTATGGCTACACCTTC. Residues: CASSLRTGSSPNYGYTF. V gene TRBV19 combines with J gene TRBJ1-2, with 8 bases that match TRBD1. This CDR3 is 17 amino acids long. Losses at the gene ends were 5 bases for V and 0 bases for J; bases not matched to a gene: 11. CDR1 LNHDA and CDR2 SQIVND come from the germline V gene (reference sequence).

The CDR3 region has the DNA TGTGCCAGCTCACCGACCGGGACACAGAACACTGAAGCTTTCTTT. Its translation is CASSPTGTQNTEAFF. The V gene is TRBV18, the J gene TRBJ1-1; weak D call: TRBD1 (6 bases). Germline CDR1 reads KGHSH; CDR2 reads LQKENI. The CDR3 length is 15 residues. The V end was cut by 3 bases, the J end by 1 base, with 12 bases between.

The chain carries TRBV19 and TRBJ1-6, with TRBD1 matching 11 bases. Per the germline V gene, CDR1 is LNHDA and CDR2 is SQIVND (reference sequence). The junction had 5 bases not matched to a gene; V was cut back by 3 bases and J by 10 bases. The CDR3 runs to 15 residues. The CDR3 DNA reads TGTGCCAGTAGTATCGGGGGGACAGGGGGATCACCCCTCCACTTT. Encoded protein: CASSIGGTGGSPLHF. Looking up the rest from reference TRBV19 and TRBJ1-6 gives the full variable domain: DGGITQSPKYLFRKEGQNVTLSCEQNLNHDAMYWYRQDPGQGLRLIYYSQIVNDFQKGDIAEGYSVSREKKESFPLTVTSAQKNPTAFYLCASSIGGTGGSPLHFGNGTRLTVT.

The rearrangement links TRBV21-1 to TRBJ1-4. TRBV21-1 is marked as a pseudogene. The CDR3 contains 11 residues. In nucleotides, the CDR3 is TGTGCCAGCAGCCCACCCCGAGGACTGTTTTTT. Protein product: CASSPPRGLFF.

This chain links TRBV6-6 with TRBJ1-1; perhaps TRBD1 as D (5 bases). The CDR3 spans 15 residues. The ends were cut back, 4 bases at V and 1 base at J, with 13 bases in the middle. Germline CDR1 reads MNHNY; CDR2 reads SVGAGI (reference sequence). The CDR3 DNA reads as TGTGCCAGCAGTTGGGGCAGGGAAGGGAACACTGAAGCTTTCTTT. Translation gives CASSWGREGNTEAFF.

The chain joins TRBV9 to TRBJ1-6; 9 nucleotides match TRBD1. Germline CDR1 SGDLS, CDR2 YYNGEE. V lost 0 bases, J lost 8 bases, and 3 bases stayed unmatched. The length of the CDR3 is 15 residues. The CDR3 DNA is TGTGCCAGCAGCGTAGATGGGACAGGGTATTCACCCCTCCACTTT. This gives the protein CASSVDGTGYSPLHF.

The gene calls are TRBV21-1 and TRBJ1-2; the table's TRBD1 call for D was not verified on the DNA. TRBV21-1 is a documented pseudogene. This CDR3 is built from 14 residues. The CDR3 region is CASIGTGGNYGYTF. CDR3 sequence (DNA): TGTGCCAGCATCGGGACAGGGGGCAACTATGGCTACACCTTC.

The chain is built from TRBV7-9 and TRBJ2-2; 7 bases agree with TRBD1. The CDR3 is 15 residues long. Germline CDR1 SEHNR, CDR2 FQNEAQ (reference sequence). Trimming cost V 5 bases and J 6 bases; bases outside gene matches: 9. The CDR3 protein is CASSPADRLAGELFF. In DNA form, the CDR3 reads TGTGCCAGCAGCCCGGCGGACAGGTTGGCCGGGGAGCTGTTTTTT. The whole variable domain, remainder taken from reference TRBV7-9 and TRBJ2-2, is DTGVSQNPRHKITKRGQNVTFRCDPISEHNRLYWYRQTLGQGPEFLTYFQNEAQLEKSRLLSDRFSAERPKGSFSTLEIQRTEQGDSAMYLCASSPADRLAGELFFGEGSRLTVL.

The V call is TRBV7-9, the J call TRBJ1-1; maybe TRBD1 (6 bases). Germline V gene sequence: CDR1 SEHNR, CDR2 FQNEAQ (reference sequence). With 4 bases removed from V and 1 base from J, the gap between germline ends came to 16 bases. The CDR3 has 16 amino acids. In DNA, the CDR3 is TGTGCCAGCAGCTATGACCGGGACACGCCGAACACTGAAGCTTTCTTT. Protein product: CASSYDRDTPNTEAFF.

This chain uses TRBV7-9 with TRBJ1-2; tentative D call: TRBD1 (6 bases). V was clipped by 2 bases and J by 7 bases, with 26 bases between them. Germline assignment: CDR1 SEHNR and CDR2 FQNEAQ (reference sequence). The CDR3 contains 18 residues. CDR3 in DNA: TGTGCCAGCAGCTTATCCCCTAGACGGGTTCGGGGGGCGCCTGGCTACACCTTC. Residues: CASSLSPRRVRGAPGYTF.

The rearrangement uses TRBV19 and TRBJ2-1; TRBD2 aligns across 10 bases. V was clipped by 5 bases and J by 8 bases; unmatched bases: 6. Germline assignment: CDR1 LNHDA and CDR2 SQIVND (reference sequence). The CDR3 covers 14 residues. As DNA, the CDR3 is TGTGCCAGTAGTGCAGGGACTAGCGTCTATGAGCAGTTCTTC. This sequence encodes CASSAGTSVYEQFF.